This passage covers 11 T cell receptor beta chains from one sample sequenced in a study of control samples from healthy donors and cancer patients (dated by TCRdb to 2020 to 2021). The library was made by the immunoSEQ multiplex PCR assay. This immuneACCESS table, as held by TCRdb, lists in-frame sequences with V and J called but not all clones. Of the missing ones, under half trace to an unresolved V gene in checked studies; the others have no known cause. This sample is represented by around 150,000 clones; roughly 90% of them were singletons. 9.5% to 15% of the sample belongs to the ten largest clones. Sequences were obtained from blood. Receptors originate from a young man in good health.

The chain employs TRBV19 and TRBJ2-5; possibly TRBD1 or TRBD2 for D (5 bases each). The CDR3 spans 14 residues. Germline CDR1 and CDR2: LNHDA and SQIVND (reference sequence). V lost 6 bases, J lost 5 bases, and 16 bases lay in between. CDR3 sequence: CASRPGTPGETQYF. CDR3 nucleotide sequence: TGTGCCAGTAGGCCCGGGACCCCCGGGGAGACCCAGTACTTC.

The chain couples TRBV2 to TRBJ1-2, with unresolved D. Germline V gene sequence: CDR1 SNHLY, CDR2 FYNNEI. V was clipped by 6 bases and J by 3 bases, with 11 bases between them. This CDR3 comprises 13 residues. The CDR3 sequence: CASSTTWHYGYTF. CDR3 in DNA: TGTGCCAGCAGCACCACTTGGCACTATGGCTACACCTTC.

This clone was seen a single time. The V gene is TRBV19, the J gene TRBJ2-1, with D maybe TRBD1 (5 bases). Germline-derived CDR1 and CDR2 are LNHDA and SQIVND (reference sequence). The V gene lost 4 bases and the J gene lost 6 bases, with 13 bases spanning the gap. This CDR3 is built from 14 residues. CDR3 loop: CASSSQQVPNEQFF. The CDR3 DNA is TGTGCCAGTAGTAGCCAACAGGTTCCCAATGAGCAGTTCTTC.

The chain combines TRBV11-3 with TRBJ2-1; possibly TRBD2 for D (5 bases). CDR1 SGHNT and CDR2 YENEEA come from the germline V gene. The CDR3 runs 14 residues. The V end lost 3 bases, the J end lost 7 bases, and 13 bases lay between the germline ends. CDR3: CASSFSALVNEQFF. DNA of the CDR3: TGTGCCAGCAGCTTTTCGGCACTAGTTAATGAGCAGTTCTTC.

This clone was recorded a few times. CDR3 nucleotides: TGTGCCAGCAGCCTACAACGGACCTATGGCTACACCTTC. Its protein product is CASSLQRTYGYTF. The chain carries TRBV3-1 (or the pseudogene TRBV3-2) and TRBJ1-2; the D is unclear. The V end lost 4 bases, the J end lost 4 bases, and 10 bases lay between the germline ends. From germline, CDR1 is LGHDT and CDR2 YNNKEL (reference sequence). The CDR3 has 13 amino acids.

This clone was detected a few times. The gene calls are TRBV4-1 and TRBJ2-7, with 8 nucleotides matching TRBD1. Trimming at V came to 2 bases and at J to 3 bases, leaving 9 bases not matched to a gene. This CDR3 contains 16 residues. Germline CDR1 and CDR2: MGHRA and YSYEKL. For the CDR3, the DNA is TGCGCCAGCAGCCAAACCGGACAGGGTCCTATCTACGAGCAGTACTTC. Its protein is CASSQTGQGPIYEQYF.

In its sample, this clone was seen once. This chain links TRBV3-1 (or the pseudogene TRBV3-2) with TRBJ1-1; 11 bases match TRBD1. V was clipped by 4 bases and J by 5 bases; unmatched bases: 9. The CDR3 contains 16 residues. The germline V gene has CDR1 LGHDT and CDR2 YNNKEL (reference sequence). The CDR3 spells CASSPPGTGGGTEAFF. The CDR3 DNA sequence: TGTGCCAGCAGCCCGCCTGGGACAGGGGGGGGGACTGAAGCTTTCTTT.

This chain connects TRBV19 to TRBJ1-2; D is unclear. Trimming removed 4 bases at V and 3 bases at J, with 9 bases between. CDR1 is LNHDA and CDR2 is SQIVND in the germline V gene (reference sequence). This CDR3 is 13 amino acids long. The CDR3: CASSRDTDYGYTF. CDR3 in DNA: TGTGCCAGTAGTAGAGACACCGACTATGGCTACACCTTC.

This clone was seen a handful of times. CDR3 DNA sequence: TGTGCCAGCTCCCGGGACAGGGTGGCCGAGCAGTACTTC. Translation gives CASSRDRVAEQYF. V and J are TRBV18 and TRBJ2-7; 9 positions agree with TRBD1. CDR1 is KGHSH, CDR2 LQKENI, per germline. The CDR3 covers 13 residues. The V and J ends lost 6 bases and 6 bases, in that order; junction bases with no gene match: 6.

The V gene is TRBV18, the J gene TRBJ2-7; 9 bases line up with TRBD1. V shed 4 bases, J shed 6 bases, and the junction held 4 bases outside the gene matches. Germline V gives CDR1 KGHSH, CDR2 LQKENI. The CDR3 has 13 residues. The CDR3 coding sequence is TGTGCCAGCTCACGGGACAGGGCTGGCGAGCAGTACTTC. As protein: CASSRDRAGEQYF.

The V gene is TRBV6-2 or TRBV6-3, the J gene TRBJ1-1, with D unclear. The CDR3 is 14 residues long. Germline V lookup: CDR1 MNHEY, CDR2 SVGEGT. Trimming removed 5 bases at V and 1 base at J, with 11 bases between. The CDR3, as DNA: TGTGCCAGCAGTCAACACACGAAGAACACTGAAGCTTTCTTT. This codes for CASSQHTKNTEAFF.